The entry below gives a single T cell receptor beta chain sequence along with its context. The library targeted TCRbeta and was prepared with unique molecular identifiers. TCRdb itself ran the PCR reads through MiXCR, one entry per CDR3 protein. In the table there are a few hundred thousand distinct CDR3 sequences, 20% of which are singletons. These data originate in a study of T-cell reconstitution after alpha-beta-depleted transplantation in children. Germline CDR1 and CDR2: SGHNT and YENEEA. Trimming cost V 6 bases and J 5 bases, with 14 bases left between them. The CDR3 sequence is 14 residues long.

The chain uses TRBV11-3 and TRBJ1-5, with D unresolved. The sequence was collected from a human donor who donated a stem cell graft to a child with acute myeloid leukemia. Here the sequenced sample was PBMCs from the stem cell graft donor, taken from the stem cell graft. CDR3: CASSPEGHDQPQHF. The DNA for the CDR3 is TGTGCCAGCAGTCCAGAGGGTCACGATCAGCCCCAGCATTTT.